This TCR beta chain was found in a study of blood T cell repertoires in COVID-19. Study-level background: COVID-19 samples collected from the United States, Italy and Spain covered acute and convalescent phases. Sample material is recorded as cDNA or gDNA derived from T cells, B-cell-depleted T cells, or PBMCs.

The CDR3 length is 13 residues. Trimming stripped 6 bases from V and 1 base from J, with 9 bases between. Looked up from germline, CDR1 is KGHSH and CDR2 is LQKENI. In the original processing: Counts of nucleated cells, estimated from reference gene primer amplification, were obtained. Measured with immunoSEQ multiplex PCR; TCRdb has only the in-frame clones, and not every one. The DNA gave D and trimming, while V, J and clone size come from that table. The sample consists of under 150,000 clones, about 87% of them appearing once. The sequenced sample consisted of peripheral blood. J is TRBJ2-5 and V is TRBV18; D is ambiguous. This receptor was identified in a human donor in a cohort sampled during active COVID-19. In DNA form, the CDR3 reads TGTGCCAGCTCGCCTGACATCCAAGAGACCCAGTACTTC. It yields the protein CASSPDIQETQYF.